The text below deals with one T cell receptor (beta chain). The antigen is not known. Germline values: CDR1 LGHNA, CDR2 YSLEER. The CDR3 extends over 19 amino acids. The J segment lost 4 bases and the V segment lost 1 base, leaving 14 bases of the junction unmatched. This record comes from a study of blood T cells in healthy people across ages. Study-wide points: As age increased, TCR beta diversity per million T cells fell in a roughly linear fashion.

The study recruited healthy Caucasian donors from Russia who were aged about 6 to 95. Then a second PCR, running about 6 to 11 cycles, was carried out with a sample-barcoded 5' primer and a J-beta primer mix. MiXCR, applied by TCRdb to the 5' RACE reads, yields one record per CDR3 protein. The sample records hundreds of thousands of distinct CDR3 sequences, 55% to 70% being singletons. The clonotype was recovered from a man aged 30 to 39 in good health. Sequenced sample: blood. This sequence joins TRBV4-3 and TRBJ2-1; 9 bases fit TRBD2. For the CDR3, the DNA is TGCGCCAGCAGCCAAGGGGACTTAGCGGGAGTGGGGAGGTACAATGAGCAGTTCTTC. Protein: CASSQGDLAGVGRYNEQFF.